Presented here are 2 T cell receptor beta chains from one specimen sequenced in a study of T-cell reconstitution after alpha-beta-depleted transplantation in children (dated by TCRdb to the mid-2010s). The library was obtained by PCR. TCRdb names Illumina HiSeq 2500 as the instrument used. Molecular barcoding was employed in the preparation of TCR libraries, with unique molecular identifiers being used to normalize TCRbeta repertoire quantification. Using fastp trimming at Q25 and MiXCR clonotype assembly, TCRdb reanalyzed the public sequencing data and kept in-frame beta chains. Identical CDR3 protein sequences are pooled into one entry, listed with their most common genes and DNA. This sample gives about 210,000 distinct CDR3 sequences in total; roughly 18% of them show up just once. The top ten constitute roughly two fifths of the sample. The treatment or condition label on this specimen signifies: allogeneic hematopoietic cell transplantation with graft depleted of TCRalphabeta T cells and CD19 B cells.

The specimen was PBMCs, mostly from graft donor cells, collected 360 days after TCRalphabeta/CD19-depleted stem cell transplant. Receptor source: a male patient aged 2 to 9 who had a stem cell transplant for acute lymphoblastic leukemia, so the T cells may come from the graft donor.

This sequence joins TRBV7-2 and TRBJ2-2, with D uncertain. Germline loops: CDR1 SGHTA, CDR2 FQGNSA. This CDR3 is built from 15 residues. V lost 1 base and J lost 2, with 8 bases in between. CDR3 DNA: TGTGCCAGCAGCTTAGTAAGGGTTAACACCGGGGAGCTGTTTTTT. It translates to CASSLVRVNTGELFF.

This clonotype was seen only a few times. V usage is TRBV7-8 and J usage is TRBJ1-3, with D perhaps TRBD1 (6 bases). The CDR3 length is 16 residues. Germline CDR1 reads SGHVS; CDR2 reads FQNEAQ. Trimming removed 1 base at V and 0 bases at J, with 10 bases between. CDR3 nucleotide sequence: TGTGCCAGCAGCTTAGGATACAGGGCCTCTGGAAACACCATATATTTT. This encodes CASSLGYRASGNTIYF.